The source of this TCR beta chain is a study of T-cell reconstitution after alpha-beta-depleted transplantation in children. Findings and caveats of the study: Counts and diversity of T cells one year after transplant came mostly from newly produced T cells.

Notes on this clonotype: Its antigen is undetermined.

For TCRbeta, the library was prepared with unique molecular identifiers. Each CDR3 protein gets one entry after TCRdb re-called the PCR reads with MiXCR. Of hundreds of thousands of distinct CDR3 sequences listed, 10% to 15% are singletons. The source of this sequence is a male patient younger than 18 who had a stem cell transplant for acute myeloid leukemia, so the T cells may come from the graft donor. Source: PBMCs, mostly from graft donor cells, taken 360 days after TCRalphabeta/CD19-depleted stem cell transplant.

Written as DNA, the CDR3 is TGTGCCAGCAGCTTAGGGGAGTGGGAGCGGTGGGAGACCCAGTACTTC. Encoded protein: CASSLGEWERWETQYF. The chain employs TRBV7-2 and TRBJ2-5; D might be TRBD2 (5 bases). Germline V CDR1 and CDR2: SGHTA, FQGNSA. The CDR3 has 16 amino acids. Trimming stripped 1 base from V and 5 bases from J, with 17 bases between.